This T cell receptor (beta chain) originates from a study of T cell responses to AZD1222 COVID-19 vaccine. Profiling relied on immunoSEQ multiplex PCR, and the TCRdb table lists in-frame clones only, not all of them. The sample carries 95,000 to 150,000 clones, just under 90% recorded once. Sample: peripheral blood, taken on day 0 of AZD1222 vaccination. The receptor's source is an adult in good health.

The CDR3: CSASLDRGDGYTF. DNA of the CDR3: TGCAGCGCCAGCTTGGACAGGGGAGATGGCTACACCTTC. This chain uses TRBV29-1 with TRBJ1-2, with TRBD1 matching 9 bases. The CDR3 has 13 residues. J gave up 6 bases and V 7 bases, and 9 bases lay outside the gene matches. The germline CDR1 and CDR2 sequences are SQVTM and ANQGSEA.